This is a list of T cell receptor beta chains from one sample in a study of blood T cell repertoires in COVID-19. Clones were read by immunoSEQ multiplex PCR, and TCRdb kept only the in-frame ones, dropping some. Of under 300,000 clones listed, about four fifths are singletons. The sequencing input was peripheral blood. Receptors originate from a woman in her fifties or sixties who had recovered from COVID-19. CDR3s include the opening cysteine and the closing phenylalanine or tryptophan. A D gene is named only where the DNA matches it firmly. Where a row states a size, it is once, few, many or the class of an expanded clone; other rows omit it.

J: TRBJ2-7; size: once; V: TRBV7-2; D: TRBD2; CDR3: CASSPGLASDEQYF; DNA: TGTGCCAGCAGCCCCGGACTAGCGTCTGACGAGCAGTACTTC
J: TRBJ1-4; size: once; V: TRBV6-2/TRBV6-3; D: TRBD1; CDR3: CASSVHPGQGGEKLFF; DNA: TGTGCCAGCAGCGTTCATCCGGGACAGGGCGGAGAAAAACTGTTTTTT
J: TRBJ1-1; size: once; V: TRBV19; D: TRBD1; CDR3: CASLPRQGSLNTEAFF; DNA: TGTGCCAGTTTACCCCGACAGGGGAGTTTGAACACTGAAGCTTTCTTT
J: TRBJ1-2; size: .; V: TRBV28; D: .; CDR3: CASSLGGQNYGYTF; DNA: TGTGCCAGCAGCCTAGGTGGACAGAACTATGGCTACACCTTC
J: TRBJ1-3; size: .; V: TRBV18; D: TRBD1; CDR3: CASSPPTGEATGNTIYF; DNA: TGTGCCAGCTCACCACCGACAGGGGAGGCCACTGGAAACACCATATATTTT
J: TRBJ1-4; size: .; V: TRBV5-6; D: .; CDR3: CASSAPTDSGEKLFF; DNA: TGTGCCAGCAGCGCACCGACGGATTCCGGGGAAAAACTGTTTTTT
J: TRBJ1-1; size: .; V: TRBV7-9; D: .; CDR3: CASSFDDRYTEAFF; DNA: TGTGCCAGCAGCTTCGATGACAGGTACACTGAAGCTTTCTTT
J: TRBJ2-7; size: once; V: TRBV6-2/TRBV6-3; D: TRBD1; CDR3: CASSLEQGTYEQYF; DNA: TGTGCCAGCAGTCTAGAACAGGGGACCTACGAGCAGTACTTC
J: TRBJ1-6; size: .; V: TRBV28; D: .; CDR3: CASTPSSPLHF; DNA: TGTGCCAGCACCCCGTCGTCACCCCTCCACTTT
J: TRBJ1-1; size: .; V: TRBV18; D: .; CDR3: CASSPTGMNTEAFF; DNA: TGTGCCAGCTCACCAACAGGGATGAACACTGAAGCTTTCTTT
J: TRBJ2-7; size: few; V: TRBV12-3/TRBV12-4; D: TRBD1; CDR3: CASSVGTDYEQYF; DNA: TGTGCCAGCAGTGTAGGGACAGACTACGAGCAGTACTTC
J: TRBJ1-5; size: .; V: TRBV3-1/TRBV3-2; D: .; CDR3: CASSGAGSNQPQHF; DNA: TGTGCCAGCAGCGGTGCAGGAAGCAATCAGCCCCAGCATTTT
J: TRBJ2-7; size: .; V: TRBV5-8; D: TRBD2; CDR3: CASSFGGSSYEQYF; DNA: TGTGCCAGCAGCTTCGGGGGGTCGTCCTACGAGCAGTACTTC
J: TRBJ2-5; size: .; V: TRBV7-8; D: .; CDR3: CASSLIPRREGETQYF; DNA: TGTGCCAGCAGCTTAATCCCAAGGAGGGAAGGAGAGACCCAGTACTTC
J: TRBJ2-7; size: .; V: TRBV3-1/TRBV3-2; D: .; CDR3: CASSRRYEQYF; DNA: TGTGCCAGCAGCCGTCGCTACGAGCAGTACTTC
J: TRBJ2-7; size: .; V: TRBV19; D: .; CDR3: CASVGAPLYEQYF; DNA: TGTGCCAGTGTGGGGGCACCCCTCTACGAGCAGTACTTC
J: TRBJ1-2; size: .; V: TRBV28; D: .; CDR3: CASSPRRDFLYGYTF; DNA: TGTGCCAGCAGTCCCCGCCGGGATTTCCTTTATGGCTACACCTTC
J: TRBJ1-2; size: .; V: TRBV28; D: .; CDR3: CASRHEGVGYTF; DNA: TGTGCCAGCAGACACGAGGGGGTTGGCTACACCTTC
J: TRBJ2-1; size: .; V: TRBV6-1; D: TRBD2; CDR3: CASSENGRGLAGGGEQFF; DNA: TGTGCCAGCAGTGAAAATGGTCGGGGACTAGCGGGGGGCGGAGAGCAGTTCTTC
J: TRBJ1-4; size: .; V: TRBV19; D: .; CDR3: CASSIGGAGEKLFF; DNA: TGTGCCAGTAGTATTGGGGGGGCTGGGGAAAAACTGTTTTTT
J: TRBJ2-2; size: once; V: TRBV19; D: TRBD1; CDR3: CASSIGQGRTGELFF; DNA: TGTGCCAGTAGTATAGGACAGGGGCGGACCGGGGAGCTGTTTTTT
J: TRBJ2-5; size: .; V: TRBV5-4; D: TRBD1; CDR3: CASSIGTGARPETQYF; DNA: TGTGCCAGCAGCATTGGGACAGGGGCCAGGCCCGAGACCCAGTACTTC
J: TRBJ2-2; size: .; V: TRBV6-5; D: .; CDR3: CASRGPTGELFF; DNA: TGTGCCAGCAGGGGCCCCACTGGGGAGCTGTTTTTT
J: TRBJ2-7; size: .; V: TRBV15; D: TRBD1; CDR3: CATSRDKDRAHEQYF; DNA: TGTGCCACCAGCAGAGATAAGGACAGGGCTCACGAGCAGTACTTC
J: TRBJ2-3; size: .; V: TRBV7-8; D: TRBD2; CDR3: CASSSGISVDTQYF; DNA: TGTGCCAGCAGCAGCGGGATTTCGGTCGATACGCAGTATTTT
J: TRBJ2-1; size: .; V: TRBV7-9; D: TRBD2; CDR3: CASSPPRLAGNSYNEQFF; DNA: TGTGCCAGCAGCCCCCCTCGACTAGCGGGAAACTCCTACAATGAGCAGTTCTTC
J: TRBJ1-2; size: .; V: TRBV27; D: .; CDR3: CASSLTSAPYGYTF; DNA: TGTGCCAGCAGTCTGACATCAGCCCCCTATGGCTACACCTTC
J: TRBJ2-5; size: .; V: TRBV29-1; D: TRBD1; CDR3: CSVGDRVQETQYF; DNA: TGCAGCGTCGGAGACAGGGTCCAAGAGACCCAGTACTTC
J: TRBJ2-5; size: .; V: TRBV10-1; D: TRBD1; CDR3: CASSELQGVQYQETQYF; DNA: TGCGCCAGCAGTGAATTACAGGGGGTCCAGTACCAAGAGACCCAGTACTTC
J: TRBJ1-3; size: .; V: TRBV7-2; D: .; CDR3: CASSPPQSVISGNTIYF; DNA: TGTGCCAGCAGCCCCCCCCAATCAGTTATCTCTGGAAACACCATATATTTT
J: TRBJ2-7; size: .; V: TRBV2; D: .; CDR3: CASSSGSPGSYEQYF; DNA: TGTGCCAGCAGTTCCGGGTCCCCCGGTTCCTACGAGCAGTACTTC
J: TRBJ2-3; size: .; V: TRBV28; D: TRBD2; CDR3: CASRQAGSTDTQYF; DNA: TGTGCCAGCAGGCAAGCGGGGAGCACAGATACGCAGTATTTT
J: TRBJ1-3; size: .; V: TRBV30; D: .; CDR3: CAWGQSGNTIYF; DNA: TGTGCCTGGGGACAGTCTGGAAACACCATATATTTT
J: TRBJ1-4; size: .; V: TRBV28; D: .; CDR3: CASSFPRQVPNEKLFF; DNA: TGTGCCAGCAGTTTTCCCCGACAGGTTCCTAATGAAAAACTGTTTTTT
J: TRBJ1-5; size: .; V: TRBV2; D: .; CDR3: CASSETDSNQPQHF; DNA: TGTGCCAGCAGTGAGACAGATAGCAATCAGCCCCAGCATTTT
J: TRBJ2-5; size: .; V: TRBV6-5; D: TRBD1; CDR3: CASSLGQQETQYF; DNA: TGTGCCAGCAGTTTGGGACAGCAAGAGACCCAGTACTTC
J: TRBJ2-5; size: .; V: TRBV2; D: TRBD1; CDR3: CASSEPPGTGGTQYF; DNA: TGTGCCAGCAGTGAACCCCCCGGGACAGGAGGGACCCAGTACTTC
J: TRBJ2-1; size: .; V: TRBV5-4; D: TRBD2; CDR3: CASSPPGGQGIYNEQFF; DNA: TGTGCCAGCAGCCCCCCGGGGGGTCAGGGCATTTACAATGAGCAGTTCTTC
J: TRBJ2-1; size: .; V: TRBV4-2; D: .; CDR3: CASSQDSYNEQFF; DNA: TGTGCCAGCAGCCAAGACAGTTACAATGAGCAGTTCTTC
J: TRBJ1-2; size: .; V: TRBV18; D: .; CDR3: CASSPNSGRQGYTF; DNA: TGTGCCAGCTCACCAAATTCAGGGCGGCAAGGCTACACCTTC
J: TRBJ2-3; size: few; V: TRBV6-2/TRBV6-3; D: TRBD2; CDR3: CASSYLLSGKSTDTQYF; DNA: TGTGCCAGCAGTTACCTTCTGAGCGGGAAAAGCACAGATACGCAGTATTTT
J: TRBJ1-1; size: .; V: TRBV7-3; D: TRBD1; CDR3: CASSRTGDTTEAFF; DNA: TGTGCCAGCAGCCGAACAGGGGACACGACTGAAGCTTTCTTT
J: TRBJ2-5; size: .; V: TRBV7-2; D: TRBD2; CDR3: CASSPKQRGLGETQYF; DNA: TGTGCCAGCAGCCCTAAGCAGCGGGGCCTGGGAGAGACCCAGTACTTC
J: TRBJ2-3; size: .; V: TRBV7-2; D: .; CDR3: CASRSDVGSPRSTDTQYF; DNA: TGTGCCAGCAGGTCAGACGTCGGGAGCCCTCGTAGCACAGATACGCAGTATTTT
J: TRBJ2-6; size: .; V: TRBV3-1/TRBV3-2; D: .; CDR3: CASSPLALGANVLTF; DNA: TGTGCCAGCAGCCCGCTAGCGTTAGGGGCCAACGTCCTGACTTTC
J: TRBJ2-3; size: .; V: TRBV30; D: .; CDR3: CAWSVVAGLTDTQYF; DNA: TGTGCCTGGAGTGTAGTTGCGGGATTAACAGATACGCAGTATTTT
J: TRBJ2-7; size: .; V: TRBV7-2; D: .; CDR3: CASSSFERPEQYF; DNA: TGTGCCAGCAGTTCTTTCGAGCGACCGGAGCAGTACTTC
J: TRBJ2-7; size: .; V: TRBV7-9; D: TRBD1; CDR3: CASSLSPDRGQKQYF; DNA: TGTGCCAGCAGCTTATCGCCGGACAGGGGGCAAAAGCAGTACTTC
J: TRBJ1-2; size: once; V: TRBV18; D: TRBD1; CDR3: CASSPGTGGYGYTF; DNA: TGTGCCAGCTCGCCCGGGACAGGGGGCTATGGCTACACCTTC
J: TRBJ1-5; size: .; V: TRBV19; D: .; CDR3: CASSIAGQPQHF; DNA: TGTGCCAGTAGTATAGCAGGCCAGCCCCAGCATTTT
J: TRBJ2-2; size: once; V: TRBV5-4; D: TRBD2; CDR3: CASSFQLASGELFF; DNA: TGTGCCAGCAGCTTCCAACTAGCGTCGGGGGAGCTGTTTTTT
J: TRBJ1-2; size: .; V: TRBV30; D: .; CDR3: CACKQQGAYGYTF; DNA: TGTGCCTGCAAACAACAGGGTGCCTATGGCTACACCTTC
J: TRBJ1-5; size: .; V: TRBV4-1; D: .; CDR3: CASSQDSAGNQPQHF; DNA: TGCGCCAGCAGCCAAGATTCGGCAGGGAATCAGCCCCAGCATTTT
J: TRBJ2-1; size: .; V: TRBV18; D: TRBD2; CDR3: CASSPGLAGVYNEQFF; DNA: TGTGCCAGCTCACCAGGGCTAGCGGGGGTCTACAATGAGCAGTTCTTC
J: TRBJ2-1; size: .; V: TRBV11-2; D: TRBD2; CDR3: CASSPRTSDNEQFF; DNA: TGTGCCAGCAGCCCCCGGACTAGCGATAATGAGCAGTTCTTC